This T cell receptor beta chain was documented in a study of cytomegalovirus exposure and HLA in healthy donors. Use of 60 Vbeta and 13 Jbeta primers characterized the PCR. Repertoires were generated with immunoSEQ multiplex PCR, while TCRdb's copy carries only in-frame clones and drops some. The sample lists about 150,000 clones; roughly four fifths were seen once. This clone was found a few times. The target antigen is unknown. Findings and limits, study-wide: TCR beta V- and J-gene trimming was later associated with a missense DCLRE1C variant.

Though nominally healthy at sampling, donors likely had unrecorded immune exposures. Specimen: PBMCs. The origin of this receptor is a young man in good health and CMV-seronegative.

The CDR3 DNA reads as TGTGCCAGCAGCCCCAAAAATGAAAAACTGTTTTTT. Amino acid sequence: CASSPKNEKLFF. J is TRBJ1-4 and V is TRBV5-6; D is ambiguous. V was shortened by 4 bases and J by 5 bases, with 6 bases between the two germline ends. Germline assignment: CDR1 SGHDT and CDR2 YYEEEE. The CDR3 loop spans 12 amino acids.